Each of the 26 T cell receptor beta chains below was sequenced from the same sample in a study of human T cells and chemical hapten exposure. Each CDR3 protein gets one entry after TCRdb re-called the RACE reads with MiXCR. The sample includes fewer than 200,000 distinct CDR3 sequences, more than 25% of them seen just once. Time point meaning: pre-sensitization, week 0. Indicated treatment: therapeutic diphenylcyclopropenone sensitization with weekly scalp DPC. Specimen: whole blood, collected in connection with sensitization to the hapten diphenylcyclopropenone (DPC). The source of these receptors is a woman aged 25 to 39 with alopecia areata. Some clones in this sample may be carry-over from other donors' samples.

The rearrangement links TRBV5-1 to TRBJ2-3, with 8 bases aligning to TRBD1. After removal of 4 bases from V and 6 bases from J, the junction contained 7 bases not matched to a gene. This CDR3 has 14 amino acids. Germline values: CDR1 SGHRS, CDR2 YFSETQ. Written as DNA, the CDR3 is TGCGCCAGCAGCCTGGGACAGGAGAGGGATACGCAGTATTTT. It encodes CASSLGQERDTQYF.

This chain joins TRBV5-1 and TRBJ1-6; no firm D call. This CDR3 region has 14 residues. Looked up from germline, CDR1 is SGHRS and CDR2 is YFSETQ. The germline V and J ends were trimmed by 1 base and 9 bases, with 11 bases remaining between them. The CDR3: CASSLWRESSPLHF. Written as DNA, the CDR3 is TGCGCCAGCAGCTTGTGGAGGGAAAGTTCACCCCTCCACTTT. Using reference TRBV5-1 and TRBJ1-6 for the parts outside the CDR3, the full variable domain is KAGVTQTPRYLIKTRGQQVTLSCSPISGHRSVSWYQQTPGQGLQFLFEYFSETQRNKGNFPGRFSGRQFSNSRSEMNVSTLELGDSALYLCASSLWRESSPLHFGNGTRLTVT.

The rearrangement joins TRBV7-6 to TRBJ1-1, with D possibly matching TRBD1 (5 bases). CDR1 is SGHVS and CDR2 is FNYEAQ in the germline V gene. The CDR3 consists of 14 residues. Trimming pared 5 bases from V and 2 bases from J, leaving 12 bases between. CDR3 in amino acids: CASSPQGPNTEAFF. The CDR3 coding sequence is TGTGCCAGCAGCCCCCAGGGACCCAACACTGAAGCTTTCTTT.

The chain is built from TRBV9 and TRBJ2-1, with D unresolved. Germline lookup yields CDR1 SGDLS and CDR2 YYNGEE. The CDR3 has 18 amino acids. The V end was cut by 4 bases, the J end by 2 bases, with 22 bases between. The CDR3 bases are TGTGCCAGCAGCCCTCGACGTAGCTTGATTTTCCCCTACAATGAGCAGTTCTTC. It translates to CASSPRRSLIFPYNEQFF.

Many counts were recorded for this clonotype. The chain recombines TRBV7-2 with TRBJ2-1; a possible D gene is TRBD2 (5 bases). Per germline, CDR1 SGHTA and CDR2 FQGNSA. The CDR3 sequence is 13 residues long. The V end was cut by 2 bases, the J end by 4 bases, with 6 bases between. The CDR3 sequence is CASSLLAYNEQFF. The CDR3 DNA reads TGTGCCAGCAGCTTATTAGCGTACAATGAGCAGTTCTTC.

A few counts support this clonotype. The rearrangement uses TRBV20-1 and TRBJ2-5; D might be TRBD1 (6 bases). Germline assignment: CDR1 DFQATT and CDR2 SNEGSKA (reference sequence). The CDR3 runs to 13 residues. Trimming took off 1 base at V and 2 bases at J, with 8 bases between the two ends. The CDR3 spells CSARGGRQETQYF. CDR3 sequence (DNA): TGCAGTGCTAGAGGGGGGCGTCAAGAGACCCAGTACTTC.

This chain links TRBV7-2 with TRBJ2-5; 8 nucleotides match TRBD2. The CDR3 covers 14 residues. The germline V gene has CDR1 SGHTA and CDR2 FQGNSA. Trimming cost V 0 bases and J 4 bases; bases outside gene matches: 1. CDR3 DNA sequence: TGTGCCAGCAGCTTAGCTAGCGGGGTAGAGACCCAGTACTTC. This translates into CASSLASGVETQYF. The full variable domain, its missing parts supplied by reference TRBV7-2 and TRBJ2-5, is GAGVSQSPSNKVTEKGKDVELRCDPISGHTALYWYRQSLGQGLEFLIYFQGNSAPDKSGLPSDRFSAERTGGSVSTLTIQRTQQEDSAVYLCASSLASGVETQYFGPGTRLLVL.

J is TRBJ2-1 and V is TRBV4-1, with TRBD2 identical over 12 bases. J lost 0 bases, V lost 8 bases, and 11 bases had no gene match. The CDR3 is 18 amino acids. CDR1 and CDR2 from the germline V gene are MGHRA and YSYEKL. CDR3 in amino acids: CASGGGTSGRSSYNEQFF. The CDR3 DNA reads as TGCGCCAGCGGGGGGGGAACTAGCGGGAGGAGCTCCTACAATGAGCAGTTCTTC.

Many counts were recorded for this clonotype. V usage is TRBV29-1 and J usage is TRBJ1-1, with D hard to call. The CDR3 length is 10 residues. Trimming took 7 bases from V and 6 from J, leaving 9 bases between them. The germline V gene has CDR1 SQVTM and CDR2 ANQGSEA. The CDR3 loop reads CSALSPEAFF. Here the CDR3 DNA reads TGCAGCGCCCTAAGTCCTGAAGCTTTCTTT.

V gene TRBV7-2 combines with J gene TRBJ1-2, with a tentative D call TRBD1 (6 bases). The CDR3 sequence is 14 residues long. Looked up from germline, CDR1 is SGHTA and CDR2 is FQGNSA. Trimming took off 0 bases at V and 8 bases at J, with 13 bases between the two ends. Written as DNA, the CDR3 is TGTGCCAGCAGCTTAGCCACAGGGATGGGCGGCTACACCTTC. Its protein is CASSLATGMGGYTF.

This clonotype was counted only a few times. The chain employs TRBV3-1 and TRBJ1-1, with unresolved D. The CDR3 has 15 amino acids. V was trimmed by 0 bases and J by 5 bases, leaving 13 bases between them. CDR1 is LGHDT and CDR2 is YNNKEL in the germline V gene (reference sequence). The CDR3 loop reads CASSQDLRGTTEAFF. In DNA, the CDR3 is TGTGCCAGCAGCCAAGATCTTCGGGGAACTACTGAAGCTTTCTTT.

This clonotype appeared a few times. The chain recombines TRBV20-1 with TRBJ2-7; 16 positions agree with TRBD2. Germline V gene sequence: CDR1 DFQATT, CDR2 SNEGSKA (reference sequence). The CDR3 loop spans 17 amino acids. V lost 6 bases to trimming and J lost 4 bases; unmatched junction nucleotides: 12. CDR3 DNA sequence: TGCAGTGCCGCGGGACTAGCGGGGGGGGGGTTCAGGTACGAGCAGTACTTC. This codes for CSAAGLAGGGFRYEQYF.

This clonotype was counted only a few times. The chain combines TRBV7-3 with TRBJ2-2, with 8 bases fitting TRBD2. V trimming: 1 base; J trimming: 7 bases; junction bases outside the gene matches: 5. CDR1 and CDR2 (germline): SGHTA, FQGTGA. This CDR3 contains 15 residues. CDR3 loop: CASSLMAGGGGELFF. The CDR3 DNA sequence: TGTGCCAGCAGCTTAATGGCGGGAGGTGGCGGGGAGCTGTTTTTT.

This chain joins TRBV20-1 and TRBJ2-1, with D maybe TRBD2 (6 bases). Germline V gene lookup returns CDR1 DFQATT and CDR2 SNEGSKA (reference sequence). The CDR3 loop spans 15 amino acids. Trimming left V 6 bases short and J 5 bases short, with 20 bases between. The CDR3 loop is CSAPTSSLNHNEQFF. In DNA, the CDR3 is TGCAGTGCACCTACTAGCTCCCTAAACCACAATGAGCAGTTCTTC.

This clonotype was observed a single time. This chain links TRBV12-3 or TRBV12-4 with TRBJ2-3, with TRBD1 matching over 10 bases. The CDR3 is 16 residues long. With 5 bases clipped from V and 5 bases from J, the junction kept 10 bases outside the gene matches. The CDR3 DNA is TGTGCCAGCAGTCAGGGACAGGGGAAGTTGAAAGATACGCAGTATTTT. Translating it yields CASSQGQGKLKDTQYF.

This clonotype was seen a handful of times. The chain combines TRBV20-1 with TRBJ2-7, with 7 bases lining up with TRBD1. CDR1 is DFQATT and CDR2 is SNEGSKA in the germline V gene (reference sequence). V lost 3 bases and J lost 6; bases outside the gene matches: 8. The CDR3 extends over 13 amino acids. CDR3 in amino acids: CSASSFRGSEQYF. The CDR3 region has the DNA TGCAGTGCTAGTAGTTTCAGGGGGTCCGAGCAGTACTTC.

The chain employs TRBV20-1 and TRBJ2-1; D possibly corresponds to TRBD2 (5 bases). Germline CDR1 is DFQATT and CDR2 is SNEGSKA (reference sequence). The CDR3 has 15 amino acids. V was pared by 5 bases and J by 3 bases, with 17 bases between. CDR3 nucleotide sequence: TGCAGTGCTGCATCCCTAGCCGTTAGCTACAATGAGCAGTTCTTC. Protein: CSAASLAVSYNEQFF.

This sequence joins TRBV20-1 and TRBJ2-7; D gene ambiguous. The V end was cut by 3 bases, the J end by 4 bases, with 7 bases between. CDR3 size: 11 residues. The germline V gene encodes CDR1 DFQATT and CDR2 SNEGSKA (reference sequence). This CDR3 reads CSARVGYEQYF. The CDR3 nucleotides are TGCAGTGCTAGGGTGGGGTACGAGCAGTACTTC.

This clonotype was seen ten or more times. J is TRBJ2-1 and V is TRBV4-1; no firm D call. Trimming stripped 1 base from V and 9 bases from J, with 13 bases between. From germline, CDR1 is MGHRA and CDR2 YSYEKL. The CDR3 extends over 14 amino acids. DNA of the CDR3: TGCGCCAGCAGCCAAGGGCCCGGACCCCTTGAGCAGTTCTTC. It encodes CASSQGPGPLEQFF.

This clonotype was seen repeatedly, ten times or more. This sequence joins TRBV10-2 and TRBJ1-5; a possible D gene is TRBD1 (5 bases). CDR3 size: 15 residues. In germline, CDR1 is WSHSY, CDR2 SAAADI. Trimming removed 7 bases at V and 0 bases at J, with 13 bases between. CDR3 region: CASMGPGPSNQPQHF. The CDR3 bases are TGCGCCAGCATGGGACCGGGCCCTAGCAATCAGCCCCAGCATTTT.

This clonotype was counted ten times or more. The rearrangement uses TRBV9 and TRBJ2-7, with a weak D call TRBD1 (7 bases). CDR3 length: 15 amino acids. Germline lookup yields CDR1 SGDLS and CDR2 YYNGEE. V lost 3 bases, J lost 6 bases, and 19 bases lay in between. Here the CDR3 DNA reads TGTGCCAGCAGCGAAGGGGGCGGAGGGGGCCTCGAGCAGTACTTC. This translates into CASSEGGGGGLEQYF.

The V and J genes are TRBV20-1 and TRBJ2-5; D is undetermined. With 1 base removed from V and 5 bases from J, the gap between germline ends came to 17 bases. The V gene's germline CDR1 is DFQATT and CDR2 SNEGSKA (reference sequence). This CDR3 spans 15 amino acids. This CDR3 is CSARGAPGRGETQYF. The CDR3 nucleotides read TGCAGTGCTAGAGGGGCCCCCGGGCGCGGTGAGACCCAGTACTTC.

This clonotype occurred a few times. The chain has TRBV11-1 and TRBJ2-7; TRBD1 agrees at 8 bases. The CDR3 runs to 17 residues. Trimming removed 5 bases from V and 1 base from J; junction bases left unmatched: 13. Germline V gene lookup returns CDR1 SGHAT and CDR2 FQDESV (reference sequence). CDR3 in DNA: TGTGCCAGCAGCACATACTCCGGGACAGGCCCTTCCTACGAGCAGTACTTC. Residues: CASSTYSGTGPSYEQYF.

The chain is built from TRBV27 and TRBJ1-6; the D gene is possibly TRBD1 (6 bases). The V end was cut by 8 bases, the J end by 8 bases, with 19 bases between. CDR3 size: 15 residues. Germline assignment: CDR1 MNHEY and CDR2 SMNVEV (reference sequence). CDR3 nucleotides: TGTGCCAGCCGCGGACAGATCCAAAGAGATTCACCCCTCCACTTT. Protein sequence: CASRGQIQRDSPLHF.

In its sample, this clonotype was seen a few times. This rearrangement joins TRBV10-1 to TRBJ2-1; D may be TRBD2 (6 bases). The germline V gene encodes CDR1 WNHNN and CDR2 SYGVQD (reference sequence). V was pared by 7 bases and J by 5 bases, with 12 bases between. The CDR3 loop spans 13 amino acids. CDR3 region: CASMASENNEQFF. Here the CDR3 DNA reads TGCGCCAGCATGGCTAGCGAAAACAATGAGCAGTTCTTC.

V usage is TRBV28 and J usage is TRBJ2-1, with 8 bases that match TRBD2. Germline CDR1 is MDHEN and CDR2 is SYDVKM. V lost 5 bases, J lost 8 bases, and 8 bases stayed unmatched. This CDR3 spans 14 amino acids. CDR3 sequence: CASSSGGPSDEQFF. The CDR3 DNA reads TGTGCCAGCAGTAGCGGGGGCCCGTCGGATGAGCAGTTCTTC.